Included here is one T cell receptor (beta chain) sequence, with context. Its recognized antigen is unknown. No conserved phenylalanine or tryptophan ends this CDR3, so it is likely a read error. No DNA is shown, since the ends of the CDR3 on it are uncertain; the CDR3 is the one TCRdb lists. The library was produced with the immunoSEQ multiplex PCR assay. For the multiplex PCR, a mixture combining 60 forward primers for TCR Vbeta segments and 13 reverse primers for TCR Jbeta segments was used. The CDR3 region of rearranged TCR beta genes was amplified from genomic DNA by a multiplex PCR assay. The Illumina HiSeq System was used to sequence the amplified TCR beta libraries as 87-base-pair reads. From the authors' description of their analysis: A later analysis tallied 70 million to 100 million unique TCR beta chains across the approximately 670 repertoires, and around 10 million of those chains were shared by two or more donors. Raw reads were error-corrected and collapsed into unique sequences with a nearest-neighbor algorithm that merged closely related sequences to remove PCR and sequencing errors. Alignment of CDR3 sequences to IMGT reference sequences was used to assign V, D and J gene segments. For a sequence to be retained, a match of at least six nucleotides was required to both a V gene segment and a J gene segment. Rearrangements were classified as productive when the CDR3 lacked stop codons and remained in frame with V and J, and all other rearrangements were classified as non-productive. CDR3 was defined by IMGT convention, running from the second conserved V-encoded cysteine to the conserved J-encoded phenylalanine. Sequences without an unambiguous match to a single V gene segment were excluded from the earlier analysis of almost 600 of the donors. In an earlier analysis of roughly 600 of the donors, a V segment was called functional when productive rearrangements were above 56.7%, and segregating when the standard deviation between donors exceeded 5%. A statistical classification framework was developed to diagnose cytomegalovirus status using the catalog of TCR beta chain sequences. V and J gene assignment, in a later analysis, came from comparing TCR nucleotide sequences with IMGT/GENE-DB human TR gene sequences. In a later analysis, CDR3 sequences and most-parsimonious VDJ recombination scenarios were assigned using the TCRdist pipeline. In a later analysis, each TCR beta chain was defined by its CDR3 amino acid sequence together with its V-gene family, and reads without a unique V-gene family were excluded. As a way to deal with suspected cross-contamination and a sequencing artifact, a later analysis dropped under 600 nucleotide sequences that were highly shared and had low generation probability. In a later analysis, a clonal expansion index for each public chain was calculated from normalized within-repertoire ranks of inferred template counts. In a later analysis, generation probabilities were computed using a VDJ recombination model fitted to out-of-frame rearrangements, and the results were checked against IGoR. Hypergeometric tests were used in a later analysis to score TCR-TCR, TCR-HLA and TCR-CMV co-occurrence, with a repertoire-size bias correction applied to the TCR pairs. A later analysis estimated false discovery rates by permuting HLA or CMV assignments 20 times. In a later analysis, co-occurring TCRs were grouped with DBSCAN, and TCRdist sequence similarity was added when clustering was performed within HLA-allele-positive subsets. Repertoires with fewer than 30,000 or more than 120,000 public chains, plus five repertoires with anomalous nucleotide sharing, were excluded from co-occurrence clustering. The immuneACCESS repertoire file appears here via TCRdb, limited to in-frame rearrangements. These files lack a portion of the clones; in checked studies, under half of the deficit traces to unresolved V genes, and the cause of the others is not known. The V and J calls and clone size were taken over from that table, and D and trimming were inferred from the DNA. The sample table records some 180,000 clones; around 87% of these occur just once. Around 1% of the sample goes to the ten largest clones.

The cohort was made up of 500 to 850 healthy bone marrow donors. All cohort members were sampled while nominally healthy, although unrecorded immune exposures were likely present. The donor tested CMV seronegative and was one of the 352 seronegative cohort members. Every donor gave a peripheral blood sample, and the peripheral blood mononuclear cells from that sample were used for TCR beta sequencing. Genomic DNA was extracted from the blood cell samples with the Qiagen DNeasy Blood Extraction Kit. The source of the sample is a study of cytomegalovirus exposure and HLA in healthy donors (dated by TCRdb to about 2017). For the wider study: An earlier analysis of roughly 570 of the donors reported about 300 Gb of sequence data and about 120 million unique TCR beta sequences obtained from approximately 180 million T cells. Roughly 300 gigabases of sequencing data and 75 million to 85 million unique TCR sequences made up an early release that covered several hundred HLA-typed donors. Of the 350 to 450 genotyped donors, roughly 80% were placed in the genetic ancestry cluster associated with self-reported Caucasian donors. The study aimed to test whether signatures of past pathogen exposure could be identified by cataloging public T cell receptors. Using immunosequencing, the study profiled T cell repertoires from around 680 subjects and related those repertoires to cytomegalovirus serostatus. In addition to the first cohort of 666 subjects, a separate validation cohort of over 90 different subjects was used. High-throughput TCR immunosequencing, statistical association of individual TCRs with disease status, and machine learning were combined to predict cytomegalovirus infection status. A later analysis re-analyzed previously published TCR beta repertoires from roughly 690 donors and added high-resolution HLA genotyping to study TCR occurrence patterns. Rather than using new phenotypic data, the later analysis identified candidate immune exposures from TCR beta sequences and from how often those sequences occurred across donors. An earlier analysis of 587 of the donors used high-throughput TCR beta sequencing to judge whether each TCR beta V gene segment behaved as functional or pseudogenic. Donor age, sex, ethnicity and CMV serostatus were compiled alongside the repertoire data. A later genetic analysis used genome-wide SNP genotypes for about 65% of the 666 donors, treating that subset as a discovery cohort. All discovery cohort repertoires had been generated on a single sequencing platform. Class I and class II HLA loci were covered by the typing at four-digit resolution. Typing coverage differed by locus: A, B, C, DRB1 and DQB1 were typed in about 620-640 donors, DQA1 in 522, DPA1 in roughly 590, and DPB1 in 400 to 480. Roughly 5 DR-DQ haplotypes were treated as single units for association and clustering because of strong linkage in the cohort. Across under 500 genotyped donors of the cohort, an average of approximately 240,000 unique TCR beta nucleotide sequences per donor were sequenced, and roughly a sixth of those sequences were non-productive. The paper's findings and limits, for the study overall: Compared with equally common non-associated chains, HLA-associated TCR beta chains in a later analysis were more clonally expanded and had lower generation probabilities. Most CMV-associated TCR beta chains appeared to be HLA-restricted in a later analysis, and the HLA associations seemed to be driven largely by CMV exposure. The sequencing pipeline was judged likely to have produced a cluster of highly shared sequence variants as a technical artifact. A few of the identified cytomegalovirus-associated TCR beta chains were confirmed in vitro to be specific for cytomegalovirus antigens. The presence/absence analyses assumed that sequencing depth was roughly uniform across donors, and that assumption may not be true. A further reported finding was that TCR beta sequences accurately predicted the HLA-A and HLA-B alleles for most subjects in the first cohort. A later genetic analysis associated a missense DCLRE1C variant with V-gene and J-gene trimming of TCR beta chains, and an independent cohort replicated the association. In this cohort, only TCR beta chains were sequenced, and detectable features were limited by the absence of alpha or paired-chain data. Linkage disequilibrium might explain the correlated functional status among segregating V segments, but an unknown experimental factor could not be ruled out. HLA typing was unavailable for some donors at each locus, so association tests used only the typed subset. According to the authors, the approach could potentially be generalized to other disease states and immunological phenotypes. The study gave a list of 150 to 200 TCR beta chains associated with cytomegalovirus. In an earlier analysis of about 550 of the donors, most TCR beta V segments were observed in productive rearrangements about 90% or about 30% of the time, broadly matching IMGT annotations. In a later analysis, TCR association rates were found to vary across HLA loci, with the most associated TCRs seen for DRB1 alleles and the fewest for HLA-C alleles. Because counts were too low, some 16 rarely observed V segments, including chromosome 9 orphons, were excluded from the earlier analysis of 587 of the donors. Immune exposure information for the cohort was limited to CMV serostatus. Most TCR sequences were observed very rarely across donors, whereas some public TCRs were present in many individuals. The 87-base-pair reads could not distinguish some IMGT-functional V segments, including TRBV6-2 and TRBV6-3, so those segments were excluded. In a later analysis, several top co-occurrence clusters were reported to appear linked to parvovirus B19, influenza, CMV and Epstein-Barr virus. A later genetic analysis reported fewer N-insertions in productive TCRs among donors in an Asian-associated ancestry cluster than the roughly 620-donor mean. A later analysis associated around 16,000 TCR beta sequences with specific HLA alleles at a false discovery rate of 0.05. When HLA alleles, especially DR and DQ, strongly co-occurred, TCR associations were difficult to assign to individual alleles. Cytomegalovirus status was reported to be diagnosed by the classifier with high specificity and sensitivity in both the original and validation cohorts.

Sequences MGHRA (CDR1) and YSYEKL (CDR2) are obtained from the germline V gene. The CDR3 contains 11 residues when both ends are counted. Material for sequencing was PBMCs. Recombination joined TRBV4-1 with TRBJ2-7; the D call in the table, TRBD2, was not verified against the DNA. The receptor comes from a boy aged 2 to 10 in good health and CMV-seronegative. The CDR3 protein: CASSQDYPGDP.